A selection of T cell receptor beta chains follows, all from one sample in a study of T cells in Graves' hyperthyroidism and ophthalmopathy. TCRdb reprocessed the multiplex PCR reads via MiXCR and lists one record per CDR3 protein. The sample has some 550,000 distinct CDR3 sequences; approximately 15% are singletons. Sequencing was done on a sample of blood. These receptors originate from a woman aged 40 to 50 with Graves' ophthalmopathy. Each CDR3 is given with its conserved first and last residue. The D gene is left open where the match is weak. The size field is filled for only some rows; it gives once, few, many or a size class.

D,J,V,size,DNA,CDR3
TRBD1,TRBJ2-7,TRBV7-9,few,TGTGCCAGCAGCTCTCCCCGGGACAGGGGGCTCTACGAGCAGTACTTC,CASSSPRDRGLYEQYF
NA,TRBJ2-2,TRBV28,few,TGTGCCAGCACTCGGGCGGGCGGGGAGCTGTTTTTT,CASTRAGGELFF
NA,TRBJ1-1,TRBV19,NA,TGTGCCAGTAGTAGCTTAGTCGGGGCGAACACTGAAGCTTTCTTT,CASSSLVGANTEAFF
NA,TRBJ2-2,TRBV7-2,NA,TGTGCCAGCAGCTTAGGTTCCCAGAACACCGGGGAGCTGTTTTTT,CASSLGSQNTGELFF
NA,TRBJ2-7,TRBV7-9,many,TGTGCCAGCAGCTTATCTGGCAACTCCTACGAGCAGTACTTC,CASSLSGNSYEQYF
TRBD1,TRBJ1-3,TRBV19,NA,TGTGCCTTACGACAGGGGGGTTCTGGAAACACCATATATTTT,CALRQGGSGNTIYF
NA,TRBJ2-5,TRBV15,NA,TGTGCCACCAGCAGCACCGATGGGAGCCAAGAGACCCAGTACTTC,CATSSTDGSQETQYF
NA,TRBJ1-5,TRBV6-1,many,TGTGCCAGCAGTGATGGGAGCAATCAGCCCCAGCATTTT,CASSDGSNQPQHF
NA,TRBJ2-5,TRBV28,many,TGTGCCAGCAGTTTCTATACAGAGAAGAAAGAGACCCAGTACTTC,CASSFYTEKKETQYF
NA,TRBJ2-4,TRBV20-1,NA,TGCAGTGCTAGACCGCCCTACAAAGAAAACATTCAGTACTTC,CSARPPYKENIQYF
NA,TRBJ1-5,TRBV6-1,NA,TGTGCCAGCAGTGAGAGTGGGACCCAAACCCAGCCCCAGCATTTT,CASSESGTQTQPQHF
NA,TRBJ2-1,TRBV24-1,NA,TGTGCCACCAGTGATTTGGGAAGGGAAGTTCATGAGCAGTTCTTC,CATSDLGREVHEQFF
NA,TRBJ1-2,TRBV5-4,NA,TGTGCCAGCAGCTATGCCGCGGGATATGGCTACACCTTC,CASSYAAGYGYTF
TRBD1,TRBJ1-6,TRBV30,many,TGTGCCTGGAGTGCCGGGACAGGGGACTCACCCCTCCACTTT,CAWSAGTGDSPLHF
NA,TRBJ1-5,TRBV28,many,TGTGCCAGCAGTCGCTTGCCTAATCAGCCCCAGCATTTT,CASSRLPNQPQHF
NA,TRBJ2-5,TRBV6-2/TRBV6-3,many,TGTGCCAGCAACCCAGGGTACAGCCAAGAGACCCAGTACTTC,CASNPGYSQETQYF
NA,TRBJ1-2,TRBV10-3,many,TGTGCCATCAGTGAGTCTGGGTCCGAGGTTGACTATGGCTACACCTTC,CAISESGSEVDYGYTF
NA,TRBJ1-5,TRBV5-5,few,TGTGCCAGCAGCTTGGGACCGACTAGCAATCAGCCCCAGCATTTT,CASSLGPTSNQPQHF
TRBD2,TRBJ2-5,TRBV3-1,NA,TGTGCCAGCAGCCAGTCCGGACTAGCGGGGGGGAGAGAGACCCAGTACTTC,CASSQSGLAGGRETQYF
TRBD1,TRBJ1-4,TRBV5-4,NA,TGTGCCAGCAGTCTCGGACAGGGTAGGGATGAAAAACTGTTTTTT,CASSLGQGRDEKLFF
NA,TRBJ1-5,TRBV15,few,TGTGCCACCAGCAGAGATAGACTCGGGGGCCAGCCCCAGCATTTT,CATSRDRLGGQPQHF
TRBD2,TRBJ2-2,TRBV30,many,TGTGCCTGGAGTGTAGGGCTAGCGGGAGAAGTAACCGGGGAGCTGTTTTTT,CAWSVGLAGEVTGELFF
NA,TRBJ2-5,TRBV5-4,NA,TGTGCCAGCAGCTTCATTGGAAGTCAAGAGACCCAGTACTTC,CASSFIGSQETQYF
NA,TRBJ2-5,TRBV7-8,many,TGTGCCAGCAGCACCTTGGACAGCGAAGAGACCCAGTACTTC,CASSTLDSEETQYF
NA,TRBJ1-5,TRBV5-6,NA,TGTGCCAGCAGCGTGGGGCCCGACCTTAGCAATCAGCCCCAGCATTTT,CASSVGPDLSNQPQHF
TRBD2,TRBJ2-3,TRBV6-2/TRBV6-3,few,TGTGCCAGCAGTTACTTAGGACTAGCGGGGGGGCGGGCCGGCACTGATACGCAGTATTTT,CASSYLGLAGGRAGTDTQYF
NA,TRBJ2-5,TRBV6-5,many,TGTGCCAGCAGTTCCGAGGGGGGGCTCGGGGTAACCCAGTACTTC,CASSSEGGLGVTQYF
TRBD1,TRBJ1-1,TRBV6-5,NA,TGTGCCAGCAGTTACCCCGGACAGGGGGGGAACACTGAAGCTTTCTTT,CASSYPGQGGNTEAFF